This T cell receptor beta chain was sequenced in a study of tumor-infiltrating lymphocytes in primary liver carcinoma. Study as a whole: Roughly 3.5 to 7.5 million productive TCRbeta reads came from each sample, comparable across tissue types. Study-wide results and caveats: Found in all five tumor regions were only about 7.5-24% of top clones.

Priming with a constant-region primer yielded TCR beta cDNA from about 450 ng total RNA. Investigators got TCR beta libraries out of three nested multiplex PCR rounds, done with slightly modified ARM-PCR. Investigators reported that the first two PCR rounds, at 10 cycles each, used TRBV1-TRBV30 forward primers with a C-beta reverse primer. TCRdb reprocessed the multiplex PCR reads via MiXCR and lists one record per CDR3 protein. The data hold 50,000 to 70,000 distinct CDR3 sequences, with about two thirds observed a single time. For this clonotype: Its antigen is not identified. Since the CDR3 does not end with the conserved phenylalanine or tryptophan, this likely comes from a read error.

Starting material for RNA and DNA co-extraction consisted of about 19-32 mg of unsorted bulk tissue. Chronic HBV infection was present in the patients, who were treatment-naive. Viable tumor cell content exceeded 80% in every tumor sample. The V end lost 1 base, the J end lost 4 bases, and 11 bases lay between the germline ends. The CDR3 extends over 15 amino acids. Germline CDR1 reads MNHNS; CDR2 reads SASEGT. Sequencing used liver tumor tissue from sampling region 2. Regarding subset: tumor region T2, inferior pole. This clonotype was obtained from a man in his forties with primary liver carcinoma and hepatitis B virus infection. This rearrangement joins TRBV6-1 to TRBJ2-1, with D perhaps matching TRBD1 or TRBD2 (6 bases each). CDR3 loop: CASSEEGGGYNEQFL. DNA for the CDR3: TGTGCCAGCAGTGAAGAAGGGGGAGGATACAATGAGCAGTTCTTA.